The 3 T cell receptor beta chains below were found in one sample sequenced in a study of blood T cell repertoires in COVID-19. Profiled with immunoSEQ multiplex PCR; TCRdb holds only in-frame clones, not every one. Among 210,000 or so clones listed, 75% to 90% were seen once. Source material: peripheral blood. The receptors were sampled from a man aged 25 to 45 with COVID-19, enrolled during active disease.

This clone is a singleton in its sample. This sequence joins TRBV11-3 and TRBJ2-5, with D possibly TRBD2 on 5 matching bases. Germline CDR1 SGHNT, CDR2 YENEEA. Trimming cost V 5 bases and J 5 bases, with 21 bases left between them. This CDR3 is 16 amino acids long. The CDR3 DNA reads TGTGCCAGCAGCGTAGGCATAGGGAGTCGGCCGGAGACCCAGTACTTC. Encoded protein: CASSVGIGSRPETQYF.

This clone was detected once. The rearrangement uses TRBV28 and TRBJ1-1; possibly TRBD1 for D (6 bases). V lost 3 bases to trimming and J lost 7 bases, with 18 bases between them. Looked up from germline, CDR1 is MDHEN and CDR2 is SYDVKM. This CDR3 has 15 residues. This CDR3 reads CASSFSATGRDEAFF. The CDR3 DNA follows: TGTGCCAGCAGTTTCTCCGCGACAGGACGGGATGAAGCTTTCTTT.

This clone was picked up one time. The chain carries TRBV7-7 and TRBJ2-3; TRBD2 matches 12 bases. This CDR3 has 15 amino acids. With V trimmed by 4 bases and J by 3 bases, 2 bases remained unmatched. CDR1 is SSHAT, CDR2 FNYEAQ, per germline (reference sequence). CDR3 amino acids: CASSSGTSGTDTQYF. CDR3 DNA: TGTGCCAGCAGCTCAGGGACTAGCGGGACAGATACGCAGTATTTT.